The next 25 T cell receptor beta chains were all read from a single sample in a study of shared clonotypes between healthy human individuals. The method was immunoSEQ multiplex PCR; TCRdb's version includes in-frame clones alone and lacks a portion of them. The table includes more than 2,000,000 clones, 93% detected once. Material: naive CD4+ T cells from PBMCs. Subset described: CD45RA+ positively selected. All receptors derive from a man aged 18 to 35 in good health. Some clones in this sample may be carry-over from other donors' samples.

The V gene is TRBV7-2, the J gene TRBJ2-1, with 7 bases aligning to TRBD2. Germline V gene sequence: CDR1 SGHTA, CDR2 FQGNSA. Losses at the gene ends were 6 bases for V and 4 bases for J; bases not matched to a gene: 9. The CDR3 is 15 amino acids. The CDR3 loop is CASRWTGTTYNEQFF. The CDR3 DNA sequence: TGTGCCAGCAGGTGGACCGGGACTACTTACAATGAGCAGTTCTTC.

V usage is TRBV19 and J usage is TRBJ2-2; weak D call: TRBD1 (5 bases). V was clipped by 6 bases and J by 3 bases, with 17 bases between them. The CDR3 length is 16 residues. CDR1 and CDR2 (germline): LNHDA, SQIVND (reference sequence). In DNA, the CDR3 is TGTGCCAGTAGCCCCCACCCTGGGGCAGACACCGGGGAGCTGTTTTTT. It encodes CASSPHPGADTGELFF.

The chain recombines TRBV7-6 with TRBJ2-1, with TRBD2 matching 11 bases. With V trimmed by 1 base and J by 11 bases, 7 bases remained unmatched. The CDR3 loop spans 15 amino acids. Germline V lookup: CDR1 SGHVS, CDR2 FNYEAQ. This CDR3 reads CASSLGPLTSGKQFF. As DNA, the CDR3 is TGTGCCAGCAGCTTAGGACCCTTGACTAGCGGGAAGCAGTTCTTC.

V and J are TRBV9 and TRBJ2-7; TRBD1 matches at 7 bases. CDR1 and CDR2 from the germline V gene are SGDLS and YYNGEE. CDR3 length: 13 residues. V shed 4 bases and J 5 bases; nucleotides not matched to a gene: 6. CDR3 protein: CASSTGTVHEQYF. In DNA, the CDR3 is TGTGCCAGCAGCACCGGGACAGTCCACGAGCAGTACTTC.

The genes are TRBV5-6 and TRBJ2-3, with TRBD2 identical over 11 bases. With 2 bases clipped from V and 2 bases from J, the junction kept 7 bases outside the gene matches. This CDR3 has 17 amino acids. Germline assignment: CDR1 SGHDT and CDR2 YYEEEE. In DNA, the CDR3 is TGTGCCAGCAGCTTTAGGGGGACTAGCGGCCTCACAGATACGCAGTATTTT. Translated, it gives CASSFRGTSGLTDTQYF.

The gene calls are TRBV5-6 and TRBJ2-7; the D is unclear. Germline V gene data show CDR1 as SGHDT and CDR2 as YYEEEE. V shed 2 bases and J shed 1 base, with 10 bases lying between them. The CDR3 spans 14 residues. CDR3 protein: CASSLPLGSYEQYF. The DNA of the CDR3 is TGTGCCAGCAGCTTACCGCTGGGGTCCTACGAGCAGTACTTC. Based on the CDR3 plus reference TRBV5-6 and TRBJ2-7, the full variable domain is DAGVTQSPTHLIKTRGQQVTLRCSPKSGHDTVSWYQQALGQGPQFIFQYYEEEERQRGNFPDRFSGHQFPNYSSELNVNALLLGDSALYLCASSLPLGSYEQYFGPGTRLTVT.

This chain uses TRBV10-3 with TRBJ2-3; 7 bases are shared with TRBD2. The CDR3 has 16 residues. The V gene's germline CDR1 is ENHRY and CDR2 SYGVKD. Trimming took 2 bases from V and 8 from J; bases not matched to a gene: 13. The CDR3 DNA is TGTGCCATCAGTGAGGGCCCATCGCGACTAGCAAGTACGCAGTATTTT. Protein: CAISEGPSRLASTQYF.

The chain is built from TRBV5-1 and TRBJ2-1, with D maybe TRBD1 (6 bases). The germline CDR1 and CDR2 sequences are SGHRS and YFSETQ. V lost 5 bases to trimming and J lost 8 bases, with 17 bases between them. CDR3 size: 14 residues. Written as DNA, the CDR3 is TGCGCCAGCAGTTCCGTGTCAGGGGTGGATGAGCAGTTCTTC. Protein sequence: CASSSVSGVDEQFF.

The gene calls are TRBV19 and TRBJ2-2; 15 bases are a match to TRBD2. The CDR3 is 18 amino acids. From germline, CDR1 is LNHDA and CDR2 SQIVND (reference sequence). V lost 5 bases, J lost 3 bases, and 7 bases stayed unmatched. The CDR3 here is CASSVGLAGGSDTGELFF. CDR3 in DNA: TGTGCCAGTAGTGTCGGACTAGCGGGAGGGTCGGACACCGGGGAGCTGTTTTTT.

V and J are TRBV30 and TRBJ1-1; D is uncertain. V lost 5 bases, J lost 1 base, and 14 bases lay in between. This CDR3 has 14 amino acids. CDR1 is GTSNPN and CDR2 is SVGIG in the germline V gene (reference sequence). CDR3 sequence (DNA): TGTGCCTGGGACGCGGCAGCTAGGAACACTGAAGCTTTCTTT. Encoded protein: CAWDAAARNTEAFF. Full variable domain (outside the CDR3, taken from reference TRBV30 and TRBJ1-1): SQTIHQWPATLVQPVGSPLSLECTVEGTSNPNLYWYRQAAGRGLQLLFYSVGIGQISSEVPQNLSASRPQDRQFILSSKKLLLSDSGFYLCAWDAAARNTEAFFGQGTRLTVV.

On this clone itself: Other DNA sequences in this sample translate to the same CDR3. The chain carries TRBV29-1 and TRBJ1-5; D gene unclear. This CDR3 contains 12 residues. Trimming stripped 4 bases from V and 0 bases from J, with 4 bases between. Germline V gene sequence: CDR1 SQVTM, CDR2 ANQGSEA. CDR3 protein: CSVGSSNQPQHF. The CDR3 DNA follows: TGCAGCGTTGGATCTAGCAATCAGCCCCAGCATTTT.

V is TRBV4-1 and J is TRBJ1-1; D is uncertain. V gave up 4 bases and J gave up 4 bases, with 19 bases separating them. The CDR3 is 16 amino acids. Germline V CDR1 and CDR2: MGHRA, YSYEKL. This chain's CDR3 is CASSLNSLGLGTEAFF. The CDR3 region has the DNA TGCGCCAGCAGCCTGAATAGCCTCGGGTTGGGCACTGAAGCTTTCTTT.

The V and J genes are TRBV5-1 and TRBJ2-2; TRBD2 is a possible D gene (5 bases). The V gene's germline CDR1 is SGHRS and CDR2 YFSETQ. The CDR3 totals 16 residues. V was cut by 2 bases and J by 2 bases, with 13 bases left in between. CDR3 in DNA: TGCGCCAGCAGCTTTGAGGACTGGCTAAACACCGGGGAGCTGTTTTTT. Its translation is CASSFEDWLNTGELFF.

This sequence joins TRBV21-1 and TRBJ2-6. TRBV21-1 is given as a pseudogene. The CDR3 is 15 amino acids. CDR3: CASSNLGSGANVLTF. CDR3 bases: TGTGCCAGCAGCAACTTGGGCTCTGGGGCCAACGTCCTGACTTTC.

The chain combines TRBV9 with TRBJ1-3; no definite D call. CDR1 is SGDLS, CDR2 YYNGEE, per germline. The CDR3 runs 18 residues. The ends were cut back, 4 bases at V and 1 base at J, with 21 bases in the middle. DNA for the CDR3: TGTGCCAGCAGCCCAGAGAGGGAAGTGTTCGGGTCTGGAAACACCATATATTTT. Its protein product is CASSPEREVFGSGNTIYF.

The gene calls are TRBV4-2 and TRBJ1-1; 7 bases line up with TRBD1. With V trimmed by 0 bases and J by 4 bases, 8 bases remained unmatched. CDR3 size: 16 residues. The germline V gene encodes CDR1 LGHNA and CDR2 YNFKEQ. Here the CDR3 reads CASSQDLTGALTEAFF. The CDR3 nucleotides read TGTGCCAGCAGCCAAGATCTAACAGGGGCGCTCACTGAAGCTTTCTTT.

CDR3 protein: CASRIRTTGSGANVLTF. The DNA of the CDR3 is TGTGCCAGCAGAATACGCACCACAGGCTCTGGGGCCAACGTCCTGACTTTC. V is TRBV5-6 and J is TRBJ2-6; perhaps TRBD1 as D (5 bases). Germline V lookup: CDR1 SGHDT, CDR2 YYEEEE. The V and J ends lost 5 bases and 0 bases respectively, with 15 bases between them. The CDR3 runs to 17 residues.

The V gene is TRBV7-9, the J gene TRBJ1-4; D remains unclear. This CDR3 region has 14 residues. Trimming left V 3 bases short and J 7 bases short, with 12 bases between. Germline-derived CDR1 and CDR2 are SEHNR and FQNEAQ (reference sequence). The CDR3 coding sequence is TGTGCCAGCAGCTTCAGTACCGGACGTGAAAAACTGTTTTTT. It translates to CASSFSTGREKLFF. Filled out from reference TRBV7-9 and TRBJ1-4, the complete variable domain reads DTGVSQNPRHKITKRGQNVTFRCDPISEHNRLYWYRQTLGQGPEFLTYFQNEAQLEKSRLLSDRFSAERPKGSFSTLEIQRTEQGDSAMYLCASSFSTGREKLFFGSGTQLSVL.

V usage is TRBV28 and J usage is TRBJ1-5; no clear D gene. This CDR3 spans 11 amino acids. Germline CDR1 and CDR2: MDHEN and SYDVKM. Trimming took 6 bases from V and 6 from J, leaving 6 bases between them. CDR3 nucleotide sequence: TGTGCCAGCAGCTATAGTCAGCCCCAGCATTTT. Translated: CASSYSQPQHF.

V gene TRBV5-1 combines with J gene TRBJ2-1; weak D call: TRBD1 (5 bases). The CDR3 sequence is 16 residues long. Trimming removed 0 bases at V and 9 bases at J, with 19 bases between. Per germline, CDR1 SGHRS and CDR2 YFSETQ. In DNA, the CDR3 is TGCGCCAGCAGCTTGGCCGTGGGGCAGGGTGTGGGTGAGCAGTTCTTC. It codes for CASSLAVGQGVGEQFF.

J is TRBJ2-1 and V is TRBV18, with D possibly being TRBD1 (6 bases). With 3 bases removed from V and 10 bases from J, the gap between germline ends came to 19 bases. The CDR3 has 15 amino acids. Germline V gene data show CDR1 as KGHSH and CDR2 as LQKENI. The CDR3 nucleotides read TGTGCCAGCTCACCCACCGTTAGCAGGGGTGGGGAGCAGTTCTTC. This gives the protein CASSPTVSRGGEQFF.

The gene calls are TRBV6-6 and TRBJ1-5; no definite D call. CDR1 and CDR2 (germline): MNHNY, SVGAGI (reference sequence). Trimming stripped 8 bases from V and 0 bases from J, with 5 bases between. The CDR3 is made up of 12 amino acids. Written as DNA, the CDR3 is TGTGCCAGCGGACTTAGCAATCAGCCCCAGCATTTT. Its translation is CASGLSNQPQHF.

V gene TRBV10-3 combines with J gene TRBJ1-3, with D possibly matching TRBD1 (6 bases). V was pared by 0 bases and J by 4 bases, with 13 bases between. Germline loops: CDR1 ENHRY, CDR2 SYGVKD. The CDR3 consists of 16 residues. In DNA, the CDR3 is TGTGCCATCAGTGAGTCGAATGCAGGGGCCGGAAACACCATATATTTT. This sequence encodes CAISESNAGAGNTIYF.

The chain has TRBV25-1 and TRBJ2-2; possibly TRBD2 for D (7 bases). The germline V gene has CDR1 MGHDK and CDR2 SYGVNS. The V end was cut by 6 bases, the J end by 4 bases, with 15 bases between. The CDR3 runs to 15 residues. Written as DNA, the CDR3 is TGTGCCAGCAGCCCCAGGGGAGGGCTCACCGGGGAGCTGTTTTTT. The encoded protein is CASSPRGGLTGELFF.

This clone showed up just once. The rearrangement joins TRBV28 to TRBJ2-7; D might be TRBD1 (6 bases). The CDR3 is 13 residues long. Germline V CDR1 and CDR2: MDHEN, SYDVKM. Trimming pared 8 bases from V and 0 bases from J, leaving 11 bases between. CDR3 nucleotide sequence: TGTGCCAGCGTATCAGGGGACTCCTACGAGCAGTACTTC. Amino acid sequence: CASVSGDSYEQYF.